This T cell receptor (beta chain) was identified during a study of T-cell memory formation after mild COVID-19. Study at large: TCR clusters were mostly donor specific.

This CDR3 has 14 amino acids. Germline-derived CDR1 and CDR2 are SGHAT and FQNNGV. Trimming shortened V by 4 bases and J by 5 bases, and 11 bases separated the two germline ends. This clonotype was recorded many times. Its antigen is as yet unknown. The study, taken as a whole, reports: Detection of some responders pre-infection suggested pre-existing cross-reactive memory T cells participated. Among clones contracting day 15 to 85, CD4/CD8 was balanced, whereas later expanders leaned CD4+.

5'RACE with constant-segment primers yielded barcoded, UMI-tagged TCR alpha and TCR beta cDNA libraries. TCRdb re-derived calls from the 5' RACE reads in MiXCR, one entry per CDR3 protein. Found here are approximately 60,000 distinct CDR3 sequences, around 10% of them singletons; the top ten hold about 1.1%. The rearrangement uses TRBV11-2 and TRBJ2-2, with D tentatively TRBD2 (5 bases). Specimen: PBMCs or a T cell subset sorted from them (not recorded which). The TCR was taken from a man aged 18-30 years who had mild COVID-19 (a few samples of this study predate the infection). Cell type and time point are not known. For the CDR3, the DNA is TGTGCCAGCAGCTCCCCCCGGGGAACCGGGGAGCTGTTTTTT. This gives the protein CASSSPRGTGELFF. The whole variable domain, filled in from reference TRBV11-2 and TRBJ2-2, reads EAGVAQSPRYKIIEKRQSVAFWCNPISGHATLYWYQQILGQGPKLLIQFQNNGVVDDSQLPKDRFSAERLKGVDSTLKIQPAKLEDSAVYLCASSSPRGTGELFFGEGSRLTVL.